This T cell receptor (beta chain) was obtained from a study of T cell responses to AZD1222 COVID-19 vaccine. A word on this clone: Its antigen is not known.

The assay was immunoSEQ multiplex PCR, and TCRdb's table has in-frame clones only and misses some. Of tens of thousands of clones listed, roughly 84% are singletons. This CDR3 is built from 15 residues. Germline CDR1 and CDR2: SGHTS and YDEGEE. The V segment lost 4 bases and the J segment 4 bases; nucleotides outside the gene matches: 7. Study-wide findings and caveats: Targeting of unmutated variant regions was reportedly seen in nearly half of spike-specific TCRs.

The V and J genes are TRBV5-8 and TRBJ2-2; TRBD1 aligns across 7 bases. This specimen was peripheral blood, taken 28 days after the second AZD1222 dose. The TCR comes from an adult who received the AZD1222 COVID-19 vaccine. CDR3 DNA: TGTGCCAGCAGCCCCCTCAGGGGGAGCACCGGGGAGCTGTTTTTT. It encodes CASSPLRGSTGELFF.